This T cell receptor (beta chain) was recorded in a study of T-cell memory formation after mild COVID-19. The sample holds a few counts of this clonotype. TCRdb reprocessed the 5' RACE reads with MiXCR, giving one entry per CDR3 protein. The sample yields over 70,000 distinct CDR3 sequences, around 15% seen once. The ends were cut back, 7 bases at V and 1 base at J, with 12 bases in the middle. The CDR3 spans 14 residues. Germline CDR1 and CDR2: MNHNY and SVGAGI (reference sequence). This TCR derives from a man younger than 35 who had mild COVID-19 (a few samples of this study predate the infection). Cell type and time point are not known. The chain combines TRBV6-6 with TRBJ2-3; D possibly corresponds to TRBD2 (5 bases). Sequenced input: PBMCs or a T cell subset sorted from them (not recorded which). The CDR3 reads CASKGHSGTDTQYF. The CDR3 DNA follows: TGTGCCAGCAAAGGGCATAGCGGCACAGATACGCAGTATTTT.